Below, 15 T cell receptor beta chains from the same sample are listed, as sequenced in a study of regulatory T cells in long-lasting Graves disease. Time point defined: newly diagnosed GD, antithyroid drugs for less than 3 months. Construction of the TCR library relied on RNA isolated from PBMCs. Arm-PCR with iRepertoire HTBI primers amplified the CDR3 regions for these TCR beta libraries. TCRdb re-called the multiplex PCR reads through MiXCR, storing one row per CDR3 protein. The table includes some 500,000 distinct CDR3 sequences, roughly 14% detected once. The data were also submitted as part of a second study, on T cells in Graves' hyperthyroidism and ophthalmopathy.

The specimen was peripheral blood mononuclear cells (PBMCs), collected at new diagnosis, from a patient treated with antithyroid drugs. Every receptor here comes from a man under 40 with Graves disease.

This clonotype appeared many times. The chain uses TRBV12-3 or TRBV12-4 and TRBJ2-3; the match to TRBD2 covers 8 bases. V shed 3 bases and J 8 bases; nucleotides not matched to a gene: 10. The CDR3 runs to 15 residues. CDR3 in DNA: TGTGCCAGCAGTTTCTTAAGCGGGAGATTCTCTACGCAGTATTTT. Translating it yields CASSFLSGRFSTQYF.

The chain couples TRBV5-1 to TRBJ1-5, with a weak D call TRBD1 (5 bases). Germline-derived CDR1 and CDR2 are SGHRS and YFSETQ. The CDR3 is 15 residues long. V was shortened by 2 bases and J by 2 bases, with 11 bases between the two germline ends. The CDR3 protein is CASSLGGVGNQPQHF. In DNA, the CDR3 is TGCGCCAGCAGCTTAGGAGGGGTAGGCAATCAGCCCCAGCATTTT.

This chain uses TRBV29-1 with TRBJ1-4, with D possibly matching TRBD1 (5 bases). The CDR3 covers 14 residues. Germline V lookup: CDR1 SQVTM, CDR2 ANQGSEA. The V end was cut by 4 bases, the J end by 0 bases, with 9 bases between. The CDR3 here is CSVGGVSTNEKLFF. In DNA form, the CDR3 reads TGCAGCGTTGGGGGGGTTTCAACTAATGAAAAACTGTTTTTT.

This clonotype came up a few times. The gene calls are TRBV9 and TRBJ1-1; D unresolved. The V gene's germline CDR1 is SGDLS and CDR2 YYNGEE. The CDR3 sequence is 14 residues long. The V gene lost 0 bases and the J gene lost 1 base, with 7 bases spanning the gap. CDR3 sequence reads: CASSVEDGNTEAFF. The CDR3, as DNA: TGTGCCAGCAGCGTAGAGGACGGGAACACTGAAGCTTTCTTT. The whole variable domain, remainder taken from reference TRBV9 and TRBJ1-1, is DSGVTQTPKHLITATGQRVTLRCSPRSGDLSVYWYQQSLDQGLQFLIQYYNGEERAKGNILERFSAQQFPDLHSELNLSSLELGDSALYFCASSVEDGNTEAFFGQGTRLTVV.

This clonotype was seen a handful of times. V gene TRBV2 combines with J gene TRBJ2-3; 10 nucleotides align to TRBD2. Germline CDR1 and CDR2: SNHLY and FYNNEI. The CDR3 loop spans 16 amino acids. Losses at the gene ends were 3 bases for V and 8 bases for J; bases not matched to a gene: 11. This chain's CDR3 is CASSESLAGEFGTQYF. DNA of the CDR3: TGTGCCAGCAGTGAGAGCCTAGCGGGAGAGTTTGGTACGCAGTATTTT.

There are many counts of this clonotype. CDR3 in amino acids: CASSSERQMNTGELFF. The CDR3 nucleotides are TGCGCCAGCAGCTCAGAGCGGCAGATGAACACCGGGGAGCTGTTTTTT. The gene calls are TRBV5-1 and TRBJ2-2; a possible D gene is TRBD2 (5 bases). The CDR3 is 16 amino acids. The V end was cut by 3 bases, the J end by 1 base, with 13 bases between. CDR1 is SGHRS, CDR2 YFSETQ, per germline.

The chain recombines TRBV14 with TRBJ2-5; D is unclear. CDR3 length: 18 residues. Germline CDR1 and CDR2: SGHDN and FVKESK. V was cut by 1 base and J by 3 bases, with 21 bases left in between. The CDR3 DNA follows: TGTGCCAGCAGCCAAGTCGGCTCCCTCTTCCACCTAGAAGAGACCCAGTACTTC. This sequence encodes CASSQVGSLFHLEETQYF. Full variable domain (rest looked up from reference TRBV14 and TRBJ2-5): EAGVTQFPSHSVIEKGQTVTLRCDPISGHDNLYWYRRVMGKEIKFLLHFVKESKQDESGMPNNRFLAERTGGTYSTLKVQPAELEDSGVYFCASSQVGSLFHLEETQYFGPGTRLLVL.

This clonotype was recorded at least ten times. The chain is built from TRBV12-3 or TRBV12-4 and TRBJ1-2; tentatively, D is TRBD1 (6 bases). Deletions cut 7 bases from V and 4 bases from J, with 13 bases between. There are 13 residues in the CDR3. CDR3 coding DNA: TGTGCCAGCATGGGGGGGCCGTTCTATGGCTACACCTTC. Protein product: CASMGGPFYGYTF.

This chain joins TRBV9 and TRBJ2-7; D call uncertain. CDR1 is SGDLS, CDR2 YYNGEE, per germline. The CDR3 totals 13 residues. Deletions cut 3 bases from V and 3 bases from J, with 10 bases between. The CDR3 here is CASSGRADYEQYF. CDR3 coding DNA: TGTGCCAGCAGCGGCCGGGCGGACTACGAGCAGTACTTC.

This clonotype was observed many times. The junction does not match germline at one end; this may be a read error. V and J are TRBV7-9 and TRBJ2-7; the D gene is possibly TRBD1 (7 bases). The CDR3 runs 13 residues. Looked up from germline, CDR1 is SEHNR and CDR2 is FQNEAQ (reference sequence). The CDR3 loop reads CASSLEGASLPLF. The DNA of the CDR3 is TGTGCCAGCAGCTTGGAGGGGGCCTCCCTACCTCTTTTC.

A note on this clonotype: It is likely a read error: a sequence one base away is far more abundant. This sequence joins TRBV29-1 and TRBJ2-7; 8 bases fit TRBD2. V lost 6 bases and J lost 7; bases outside the gene matches: 5. The CDR3 has 11 residues. Per the germline V gene, CDR1 is SQVTM and CDR2 is ANQGSEA. The CDR3 sequence is CSVYSGDEQYF. In nucleotides, the CDR3 is TGCAGCGTGTATAGCGGGGATGAGCAGTACTTC.

This clonotype has more than one count but fewer than ten. The rearrangement joins TRBV7-9 to TRBJ1-4, with 7 bases lining up with TRBD1. The CDR3 is made up of 15 amino acids. The V and J ends lost 4 bases and 5 bases, in that order; junction bases with no gene match: 7. From germline, CDR1 is SEHNR and CDR2 FQNEAQ (reference sequence). The CDR3 coding sequence is TGTGCCAGCAGCTCGCAGGGGACAGAGAATGAAAAACTGTTTTTT. It specifies CASSSQGTENEKLFF.

The chain joins TRBV10-3 to TRBJ2-7, with TRBD2 identical over 12 bases. This CDR3 is 15 amino acids long. Unmatched junction bases numbered 6, after V lost 3 bases and J lost 6 bases. CDR1 and CDR2 (germline): ENHRY, SYGVKD. The CDR3, as DNA: TGTGCCATCAGTGACTCGACTAGCGGGAGTGGCGAGCAGTACTTC. Translation: CAISDSTSGSGEQYF.

Many counts were recorded for this clonotype. The gene calls are TRBV7-9 and TRBJ1-5; D call uncertain. The CDR3 is made up of 13 amino acids. V was cut by 5 bases and J by 0 bases, with 5 bases left in between. Per germline, CDR1 SEHNR and CDR2 FQNEAQ (reference sequence). The CDR3 region is CASSNFSNQPQHF. Written as DNA, the CDR3 is TGTGCCAGCAGCAACTTTAGCAATCAGCCCCAGCATTTT.

The rearrangement links TRBV20-1 to TRBJ2-3, with 12 bases aligning to TRBD2. Trimming removed 2 bases from V and 2 bases from J; junction bases left unmatched: 5. This CDR3 is built from 16 residues. Germline loops: CDR1 DFQATT, CDR2 SNEGSKA (reference sequence). CDR3 bases: TGCAGTGCTAGATCTGGGACTAGCGGGCACACAGATACGCAGTATTTT. Amino acids: CSARSGTSGHTDTQYF.